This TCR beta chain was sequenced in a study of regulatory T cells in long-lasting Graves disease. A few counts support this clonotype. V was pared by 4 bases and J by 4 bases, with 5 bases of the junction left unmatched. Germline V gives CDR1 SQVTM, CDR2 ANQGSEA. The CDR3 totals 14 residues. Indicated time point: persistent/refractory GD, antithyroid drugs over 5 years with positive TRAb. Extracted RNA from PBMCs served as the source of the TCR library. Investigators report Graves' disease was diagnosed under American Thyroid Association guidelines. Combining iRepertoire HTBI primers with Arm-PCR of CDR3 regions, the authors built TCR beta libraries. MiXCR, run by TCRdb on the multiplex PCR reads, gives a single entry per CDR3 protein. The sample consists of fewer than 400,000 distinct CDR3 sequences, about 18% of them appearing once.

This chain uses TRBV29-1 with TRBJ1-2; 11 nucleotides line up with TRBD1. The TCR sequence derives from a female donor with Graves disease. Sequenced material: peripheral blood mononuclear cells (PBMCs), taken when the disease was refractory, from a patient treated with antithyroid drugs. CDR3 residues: CSVVRTGGIYGYTF. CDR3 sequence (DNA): TGCAGCGTTGTCCGGACAGGGGGCATCTATGGCTACACCTTC. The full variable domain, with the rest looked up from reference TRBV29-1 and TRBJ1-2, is SAVISQKPSRDICQRGTSLTIQCQVDSQVTMMFWYRQQPGQSLTLIATANQGSEATYESGFVIDKFPISRPNLTFSTLTVSNMSPEDSSIYLCSVVRTGGIYGYTFGSGTRLTVV.